A selection of T cell receptor beta chains follows, all from one sample in a study of shared clonotypes between healthy human individuals. Measured with immunoSEQ multiplex PCR; TCRdb has only the in-frame clones, and not every one. The sample has about 590,000 clones, over 95% seen once. Sequenced sample: naive CD8+ T cells sorted from blood. These receptor sequences come from a woman in her thirties in good health. CDR3s include the opening cysteine and the closing phenylalanine or tryptophan. D genes are given only for firm matches. Rows may omit the clone size; those that give it use once, few, many or a size class.

j_call | clone_size | v_call | d_call | cdr3_aa | cdr3_nt
TRBJ2-7 | NA | TRBV4-1 | TRBD2 | CASSQFGQRERHEQYF | TGCGCCAGCAGCCAATTTGGCCAGCGGGAGCGCCACGAGCAGTACTTC
TRBJ1-2 | once | TRBV27 | TRBD1 | CASRTGGTMGGYTF | TGTGCCAGCAGGACAGGGGGCACAATGGGTGGCTACACCTTC
TRBJ1-2 | NA | TRBV5-6 | NA | CASSPTYSTYGYTF | TGTGCCAGCAGCCCGACCTATTCCACCTATGGCTACACCTTC
TRBJ1-2 | NA | TRBV29-1 | TRBD1 | CSVPGQNNYGYTF | TGCAGCGTACCGGGACAGAATAACTATGGCTACACCTTC
TRBJ2-3 | NA | TRBV21-1 | NA | CASNGASSSTDTQYF | TGTGCCAGCAACGGAGCTTCCTCTAGCACAGATACGCAGTATTTT
TRBJ2-1 | NA | TRBV5-4 | NA | CASSSNNEQFF | TGTGCCAGCAGCTCCAACAATGAGCAGTTCTTC
TRBJ2-7 | NA | TRBV28 | NA | CASTSTSFYEQYF | TGTGCCAGCACCTCGACTAGTTTCTACGAGCAGTACTTC
TRBJ2-6 | NA | TRBV6-1 | NA | CASRLRSGANVLTF | TGTGCCAGCAGGCTAAGATCTGGGGCCAACGTCCTGACTTTC
TRBJ2-7 | few | TRBV4-2 | NA | CASSQPGEGREHEQYF | TGTGCCAGCAGCCAACCAGGGGAGGGCCGGGAGCACGAGCAGTACTTC
TRBJ2-7 | NA | TRBV13 | NA | CASSGRDSGSYEQYF | TGTGCCAGCAGCGGCCGGGACAGCGGGAGTTACGAGCAGTACTTC
TRBJ2-1 | NA | TRBV28 | NA | CASKPGQSYNEQFF | TGTGCCAGCAAACCGGGACAATCCTACAATGAGCAGTTCTTC
TRBJ1-4 | once | TRBV7-9 | NA | CAGKQNEKLFF | TGTGCCGGAAAACAAAATGAAAAACTGTTTTTT
TRBJ2-7 | NA | TRBV7-9 | TRBD2 | CASSSLAGSYEQYF | TGTGCCAGCAGCTCTTTAGCGGGATCCTACGAGCAGTACTTC
TRBJ2-2 | NA | TRBV7-9 | NA | CASSRPGRTNTGELFF | TGTGCCAGCAGCCGTCCGGGACGGACGAACACCGGGGAGCTGTTTTTT
TRBJ2-1 | NA | TRBV19 | NA | CASSIVGYSYNEQFF | TGTGCCAGTAGTATAGTTGGCTACTCCTACAATGAGCAGTTCTTC
TRBJ1-5 | NA | TRBV4-1 | NA | CASSPRGGSNQPQHF | TGCGCCAGCAGCCCGAGGGGTGGGAGCAATCAGCCCCAGCATTTT
TRBJ1-1 | NA | TRBV7-9 | TRBD1 | CASSPWSGTGIQVEAFF | TGTGCCAGCAGCCCGTGGTCCGGGACAGGCATCCAGGTTGAAGCTTTCTTT
TRBJ1-4 | NA | TRBV4-1 | NA | CASSPRATTNEKLFF | TGCGCCAGCAGCCCGAGGGCAACAACTAATGAAAAACTGTTTTTT
TRBJ1-3 | NA | TRBV4-1 | TRBD1 | CASSQGGQGYGNTIYF | TGCGCCAGCAGCCAAGGTGGACAGGGTTATGGAAACACCATATATTTT
TRBJ2-4 | NA | TRBV2 | TRBD2 | CASRGTSQYIQYF | TGTGCCAGCAGGGGGACTAGTCAGTACATTCAGTACTTC
TRBJ2-7 | NA | TRBV19 | NA | CASSIAGGISYEQYF | TGTGCCAGTAGTATCGCGGGCGGGATCTCCTACGAGCAGTACTTC
TRBJ1-5 | NA | TRBV28 | TRBD1 | CASIPQGAYPDSNQPQHF | TGTGCCAGCATTCCACAGGGGGCCTACCCCGATAGCAATCAGCCCCAGCATTTT
TRBJ2-1 | few | TRBV27 | NA | CASSLSPSSYNEQFF | TGTGCCAGCAGTTTATCCCCCAGCTCCTACAATGAGCAGTTCTTC
TRBJ2-1 | NA | TRBV25-1 | TRBD1 | CASSWGQGVDEQFF | TGTGCCAGCAGCTGGGGACAGGGGGTCGATGAGCAGTTCTTC
TRBJ2-6 | NA | TRBV9 | TRBD1 | CASSGDRAGANVLTF | TGTGCCAGCAGCGGGGACAGGGCGGGGGCCAACGTCCTGACTTTC
TRBJ2-7 | NA | TRBV5-6 | NA | CASSGTAGVTYEQYF | TGTGCCAGCAGCGGTACGGCGGGTGTCACCTACGAGCAGTACTTC
TRBJ2-7 | NA | TRBV19 | NA | CASSITQGSYEQYF | TGTGCCAGTAGTATAACACAGGGTTCCTACGAGCAGTACTTC
TRBJ2-1 | NA | TRBV4-1 | TRBD1 | CASSPSPPGGGEQFF | TGCGCCAGCAGCCCATCCCCGCCAGGGGGCGGTGAGCAGTTCTTC
TRBJ1-5 | NA | TRBV28 | TRBD1 | CASSVKQGFQPQHF | TGTGCCAGCAGTGTAAAACAGGGGTTTCAGCCCCAGCATTTT
TRBJ2-5 | NA | TRBV6-6 | NA | CASMGQETQYF | TGTGCCAGCATGGGCCAAGAGACCCAGTACTTC
TRBJ1-2 | NA | TRBV6-1 | NA | CASSEVEGDYTF | TGTGCCAGCAGTGAAGTGGAAGGGGACTACACCTTC
TRBJ2-7 | once | TRBV5-4 | NA | CASSLYQGTSEQYF | TGTGCCAGCAGCTTGTACCAGGGGACATCCGAGCAGTACTTC
TRBJ1-6 | NA | TRBV5-6 | NA | CASSLGKDGSPLHF | TGTGCCAGCAGCTTGGGGAAGGATGGTTCACCCCTCCACTTT
TRBJ2-4 | NA | TRBV7-9 | TRBD1 | CASSLGTGDIIAKNIQYF | TGTGCCAGCAGCTTAGGGACAGGGGACATCATAGCCAAAAACATTCAGTACTTC
TRBJ2-1 | NA | TRBV27 | TRBD2 | CASNIAGSYNEQFF | TGTGCCAGCAACATAGCGGGATCTTACAATGAGCAGTTCTTC
TRBJ1-6 | NA | TRBV11-2 | TRBD1 | CASSLNRGSLFSYNSPLHF | TGTGCCAGCAGCCTTAACAGGGGGTCCCTTTTCTCCTATAATTCACCCCTCCACTTT
TRBJ2-2 | NA | TRBV4-1 | NA | CASSSRSTGELFF | TGCGCCAGCAGCTCTAGGTCCACCGGGGAGCTGTTTTTT
TRBJ2-3 | NA | TRBV6-5 | TRBD2 | CASSYLAGVGDTQYF | TGTGCCAGCAGTTATTTAGCGGGAGTCGGAGATACGCAGTATTTT
TRBJ2-2 | NA | TRBV9 | NA | CASSVGGGTGELFF | TGTGCCAGCAGCGTCGGAGGGGGCACCGGGGAGCTGTTTTTT
TRBJ2-2 | NA | TRBV4-2 | TRBD2 | CASSQASGTNTGELFF | TGTGCCAGCAGCCAAGCCAGCGGGACGAACACCGGGGAGCTGTTTTTT
TRBJ2-7 | once | TRBV28 | NA | CASSLPSRGGSTYEQYF | TGTGCCAGCAGTTTACCCTCCAGGGGGGGATCGACCTACGAGCAGTACTTC
TRBJ2-3 | once | TRBV27 | TRBD2 | CASSFWSGGTDTQYF | TGTGCCAGCAGTTTCTGGAGCGGGGGCACAGATACGCAGTATTTT
TRBJ2-6 | NA | TRBV27 | NA | CASSQKGSGVSGANVLTF | TGTGCCAGCAGTCAAAAGGGCTCAGGGGTCTCTGGGGCCAACGTCCTGACTTTC
TRBJ2-2 | NA | TRBV27 | TRBD2 | CASSLGAGVNTGELFF | TGTGCCAGCAGTTTAGGAGCGGGAGTCAACACCGGGGAGCTGTTTTTT
TRBJ1-2 | once | TRBV4-2 | NA | CASSQDVGGHGYTF | TGTGCCAGCAGCCAAGATGTGGGGGGCCATGGCTACACCTTC
TRBJ1-5 | once | TRBV28 | TRBD1 | CASSSGTGYGQPQHF | TGTGCCAGCAGTTCCGGGACAGGTTATGGTCAGCCCCAGCATTTT
TRBJ2-3 | NA | TRBV6-6 | TRBD2 | CASSLALAGGGDTQYF | TGTGCCAGCAGTTTAGCCCTAGCGGGAGGGGGAGATACGCAGTATTTT
TRBJ2-7 | NA | TRBV7-9 | NA | CASSPGQSYEQYF | TGTGCCAGCAGCCCTGGACAGTCCTACGAGCAGTACTTC
TRBJ2-2 | NA | TRBV28 | TRBD2 | CASSLELASGHTGELFF | TGTGCCAGCAGTTTAGAACTTGCTAGCGGACACACCGGGGAGCTGTTTTTT
TRBJ1-2 | NA | TRBV5-6 | NA | CASSLEGSNYGYTF | TGTGCCAGCAGCTTGGAAGGGTCTAACTATGGCTACACCTTC
TRBJ2-1 | NA | TRBV5-6 | TRBD1 | CASSPTGTGVHEQFF | TGTGCCAGCAGCCCGACCGGGACAGGGGTTCATGAGCAGTTCTTC
TRBJ2-2 | NA | TRBV15 | TRBD1 | CATRMDRGAAGELFF | TGTGCCACCAGGATGGACAGGGGAGCGGCCGGGGAGCTGTTTTTT
TRBJ2-1 | NA | TRBV29-1 | NA | CSWDNGNEQFF | TGCAGTTGGGACAACGGGAATGAGCAGTTCTTC
TRBJ2-1 | NA | TRBV6-5 | NA | CASGRLVDEQFF | TGTGCCAGCGGAAGACTAGTGGATGAGCAGTTCTTC
TRBJ2-5 | NA | TRBV7-2 | NA | CASSLEGGETQYF | TGTGCCAGCAGCTTAGAAGGGGGGGAGACCCAGTACTTC
TRBJ2-7 | NA | TRBV11-2 | NA | CASSGLLAGPGAYEQYF | TGTGCCAGCAGCGGTTTACTGGCGGGACCAGGGGCCTACGAGCAGTACTTC
TRBJ2-1 | NA | TRBV5-6 | NA | CASSLGDPPWNEQFF | TGTGCCAGCAGCTTGGGGGACCCCCCATGGAATGAGCAGTTCTTC
TRBJ2-3 | NA | TRBV28 | TRBD2 | CASSFTAGGPFTDTQYF | TGTGCCAGCAGTTTTACTGCGGGAGGGCCCTTCACAGATACGCAGTATTTT
TRBJ2-7 | NA | TRBV7-9 | NA | CASSPPGETYEQYF | TGTGCCAGCAGCCCCCCGGGGGAAACCTACGAGCAGTACTTC